This entry concerns a single TCR beta chain. These data originate in a study of blood T cell repertoires in COVID-19. Study as a whole: From the United States, Italy and Spain came samples of acute and convalescent COVID-19. T cells, B-cell-depleted T cells, or PBMCs provided the cDNA or gDNA that served as material.

As processed by the authors: Quantification of nucleated cells was approximated via reference gene primer amplification. The assay was immunoSEQ multiplex PCR, and TCRdb's table has in-frame clones only and misses some. V and J calls and clone size are copied from that table; D and trimming were computed from the DNA. In the table there are more than 90,000 clones, roughly nine tenths of which are singletons. V lost 9 bases and J lost 6, with 23 bases in between. This CDR3 is 15 amino acids long. Germline assignment: CDR1 SGHAT and CDR2 FQNNGV. The chain couples TRBV11-2 to TRBJ1-2; D may be TRBD1 (5 bases). The TCR originated in a human donor in a cohort sampled during active COVID-19. The sequenced sample was peripheral blood. The CDR3 loop reads CASRLGPGIGDGYTF. DNA of the CDR3: TGTGCCAGTAGACTCGGGCCAGGGATTGGTGATGGCTACACCTTC.